A selection of T cell receptor beta chains follows, all from one sample in a study of beta chain features in type 1 diabetes. Clones were read by immunoSEQ multiplex PCR, and TCRdb kept only the in-frame ones, dropping some. The table shows more than 150,000 clones, with 7% to 9.5% occurring only once. The sample taken for sequencing was central memory CD4+ T cells from blood. Receptors were obtained from a woman aged 30 to 39 with type 1 diabetes. The CDR3 runs from the conserved cysteine through the conserved F or W. Each record gives: clone size, V gene, J gene, D gene, CDR3 length, CDR3 protein, CDR3 DNA. A D gene is named only where the DNA matches it firmly. Size is stated for part of the rows, as once, few or many counts, or as a class when the clone is expanded.

>few|TRBV11-3|TRBJ2-5|TRBD1|14
CASSSDREGETQYF
TGTGCCAGCAGCTCGGACAGGGAAGGAGAGACCCAGTACTTC
>-|TRBV28|TRBJ2-7|-|12
CASSVFLYEQYF
TGTGCCAGCAGTGTTTTTTTATACGAGCAGTACTTC
>-|TRBV2|TRBJ2-7|-|15
CASRKGTGPWGEQYF
TGTGCCAGCAGAAAAGGTACAGGCCCCTGGGGCGAGCAGTACTTC
>few|TRBV7-7|TRBJ1-5|-|13
CASSLDVGGPQHF
TGTGCTAGCAGCTTAGACGTGGGGGGGCCCCAGCATTTT
>-|TRBV2|TRBJ2-1|-|16
CASMRDGWSSYNEQFF
TGTGCCAGCATGAGGGATGGATGGAGCTCCTACAATGAGCAGTTCTTC
>few|TRBV29-1|TRBJ2-7|TRBD2|15
CSVDVVLAGDYEQYF
TGCAGCGTTGACGTGGTGCTAGCGGGAGACTACGAGCAGTACTTC
>-|TRBV29-1|TRBJ2-7|-|19
CSVEDESGGSVFTICEQYF
TGCAGCGTTGAAGATGAATCGGGGGGCTCAGTGTTTACTATCTGCGAGCAGTACTTC
>-|TRBV5-4|TRBJ1-1|-|16
CASSLGHREWDTEAFF
TGTGCCAGCAGCTTGGGCCACAGGGAATGGGACACTGAAGCTTTCTTT
>few|TRBV5-4|TRBJ2-5|-|11
CAIGRQETQYF
TGTGCCATCGGTCGTCAAGAGACCCAGTACTTC
>few|TRBV9|TRBJ1-5|TRBD1|14
CASSRTGDGQPQHF
TGTGCCAGCAGCCGGACAGGGGATGGGCAGCCCCAGCATTTT
>few|TRBV9|TRBJ2-1|TRBD2|14
CASNKTGTTNEQFF
TGTGCCAGCAACAAGACCGGGACTACCAATGAGCAGTTCTTC
>-|TRBV6-5|TRBJ1-2|-|15
CASSYSTGRGRGYTF
TGTGCCAGCAGTTACTCAACAGGGCGGGGGAGGGGCTACACCTTC
>few|TRBV20-1|TRBJ2-1|-|10
CSAGSLGQFF
TGCAGTGCTGGGAGTCTAGGGCAGTTCTTC
>few|TRBV10-3|TRBJ2-3|TRBD2|15
CAPKTSGRDTDTQYF
TGTGCCCCGAAGACTAGCGGGAGGGACACAGATACGCAGTATTTT
>-|TRBV5-1|TRBJ2-1|TRBD1|14
CASSTWTGRNEQFF
TGCGCCAGCAGCACCTGGACAGGGCGGAATGAGCAGTTCTTC
>few|TRBV29-1|TRBJ2-3|-|13
CSVVADSTDTQYF
TGCAGCGTTGTAGCGGACAGCACAGATACGCAGTATTTT
>-|TRBV6-1|TRBJ2-3|TRBD2|18
CASSGPSRGAGDTDTQYF
TGTGCCAGCAGTGGACCGTCGCGTGGAGCGGGGGACACAGATACGCAGTATTTT
>few|TRBV9|TRBJ2-3|TRBD1|14
CASNLQGNTDTQYF
TGTGCCAGCAACCTACAGGGGAACACAGATACGCAGTATTTT
>-|TRBV7-2|TRBJ1-5|-|13
CASSKGHTQPQHF
TGTGCCAGCAGCAAAGGACACACTCAGCCCCAGCATTTT
>few|TRBV10-3|TRBJ2-1|TRBD2|15
CAITPGLAGGGEQFF
TGTGCCATCACTCCGGGACTAGCGGGAGGTGGTGAGCAGTTCTTC
>-|TRBV30|TRBJ1-2|TRBD1|14
CAWSGYRGRDGYTF
TGTGCCTGGAGTGGATACAGGGGAAGGGATGGCTACACCTTC
>few|TRBV5-5|TRBJ2-5|TRBD2|16
CASSLDGGGGAETQYF
TGTGCCAGCAGCTTGGATGGGGGGGGAGGGGCTGAGACCCAGTACTTC
>few|TRBV28|TRBJ1-1|-|14
CASSLPQGSTEAFF
TGTGCCAGCTCTTTACCGCAGGGCAGCACTGAAGCTTTCTTT
>-|TRBV4-1|TRBJ2-5|TRBD2|17
CASSQGLAGGSGETQYF
TGCGCCAGCAGCCAAGGTCTAGCGGGAGGGAGCGGAGAGACCCAGTACTTC
>few|TRBV5-4|TRBJ1-1|-|14
CASSPARGGTEAFF
TGTGCCAGCAGCCCGGCCCGGGGAGGCACTGAAGCTTTCTTT
>few|TRBV15|TRBJ2-7|TRBD2|15
CATSRVREGPYEQYF
TGTGCCACCAGCAGAGTGCGGGAGGGCCCTTACGAGCAGTACTTC
>-|TRBV29-1|TRBJ2-2|TRBD2|13
CSVGGRDTGELFF
TGCAGCGTTGGCGGGAGGGACACCGGGGAGCTGTTTTTT
>few|TRBV5-6|TRBJ2-1|TRBD2|16
CASSSRLAGGYNEQFF
TGTGCCAGCAGCTCCCGACTAGCGGGAGGGTACAATGAGCAGTTCTTC
>-|TRBV5-1|TRBJ1-2|TRBD1|16
CASSLGQGIRRDGYTF
TGCGCCAGCAGCCTAGGACAGGGAATAAGACGCGATGGCTACACCTTC
>few|TRBV30|TRBJ2-7|TRBD1|13
CAWTRDRAYEQYF
TGTGCCTGGACCCGGGACAGGGCCTACGAGCAGTACTTC
>few|TRBV7-7|TRBJ2-1|TRBD1|13
CASSLDRGNEQFF
TGTGCTAGCAGCTTGGACAGGGGAAATGAGCAGTTCTTC
>few|TRBV14|TRBJ2-5|-|13
CASSQRAGETQYF
TGTGCCAGCAGCCAGCGTGCGGGAGAGACCCAGTACTTC
>-|TRBV6-1|TRBJ1-5|TRBD1|14
CASSRDRSNQPQHF
TGTGCCAGCTCCCGGGACAGGAGCAATCAGCCCCAGCATTTT
>once|TRBV27|TRBJ1-1|TRBD1|15
CASTRDREGTTEAFF
TGTGCCAGCACTCGGGACAGGGAGGGCACCACTGAAGCTTTCTTT
>-|TRBV7-8|TRBJ2-3|TRBD2|17
CASSPSGGAGDGDTQYF
TGTGCCAGCAGCCCCTCCGGCGGTGCGGGAGATGGAGATACGCAGTATTTT
>few|TRBV7-9|TRBJ2-3|TRBD2|15
CASRRVLAETDTQYF
TGTGCCAGCAGACGGGTACTAGCGGAAACAGATACGCAGTATTTT
>-|TRBV18|TRBJ1-1|TRBD1|14
CASSPRDSNTEAFF
TGTGCCAGCTCACCAAGGGACAGCAACACTGAAGCTTTCTTT
>few|TRBV29-1|TRBJ2-3|TRBD1|17
CSVLATGDRGGTDTQYF
TGCAGCGTTCTAGCTACTGGGGACAGGGGAGGCACAGATACGCAGTATTTT
>few|TRBV7-3|TRBJ2-1|TRBD2|15
CASSFGTSAYNEQFF
TGTGCCAGCAGCTTCGGGACTAGCGCTTACAATGAGCAGTTCTTC
>-|TRBV6-5|TRBJ2-7|-|12
CASSEIGLQQYF
TGTGCCAGCAGTGAAATTGGACTACAGCAGTACTTC
>-|TRBV7-9|TRBJ2-1|TRBD2|13
CASGRGEGNEQFF
TGTGCCAGCGGCCGAGGGGAGGGGAATGAGCAGTTCTTC
>few|TRBV7-2|TRBJ1-5|-|14
CASSLKGGGQPQHF
TGTGCCAGCAGCTTAAAAGGGGGTGGACAGCCCCAGCATTTT
>-|TRBV29-1|TRBJ1-2|-|16
CSVGRDGAAGDSGYTF
TGCAGCGTTGGGAGGGACGGGGCTGCGGGAGATAGTGGCTACACCTTC
>-|TRBV30|TRBJ2-2|-|14
CAGVRASVAGELFF
TGTGCCGGGGTAAGGGCTAGCGTCGCCGGGGAGCTGTTTTTT
>-|TRBV28|TRBJ2-1|TRBD2|16
CASSLVAGGSYNEQFF
TGTGCCAGCAGTTTGGTAGCGGGAGGTTCCTACAATGAGCAGTTCTTC
>-|TRBV18|TRBJ1-1|TRBD1|15
CASSPETGGGTEAFF
TGTGCCAGCTCACCCGAAACAGGGGGCGGCACTGAAGCTTTCTTT
>few|TRBV7-3|TRBJ2-3|-|14
CASTLQAGTDTQYF
TGTGCCAGCACCCTCCAGGCTGGCACAGATACGCAGTATTTT
>-|TRBV5-1|TRBJ2-1|-|14
CASSFLGVRDEQFF
TGCGCCAGCAGCTTTTTAGGGGTCAGGGATGAGCAGTTCTTC
>-|TRBV15|TRBJ2-1|TRBD2|17
CATSRDRSGSWNNEQFF
TGTGCCACCAGCAGAGATAGGAGCGGGAGTTGGAACAATGAGCAGTTCTTC
>few|TRBV28|TRBJ2-7|TRBD2|15
CASSFSLAGVYEQYF
TGTGCCAGCAGTTTTTCGCTAGCGGGAGTCTACGAGCAGTACTTC
>-|TRBV2|TRBJ2-2|-|14
CASGSGWNTGELFF
TGTGCCAGCGGGAGCGGATGGAACACCGGGGAGCTGTTTTTT
>few|TRBV6-5|TRBJ1-4|-|14
CASAGVVGNEKLFF
TGTGCCAGCGCAGGGGTGGTAGGCAATGAAAAACTGTTTTTT
>few|TRBV6-5|TRBJ2-1|TRBD2|15
CASSFGGATYNEQFF
TGTGCCAGCAGTTTCGGGGGGGCCACCTACAATGAGCAGTTCTTC
>few|TRBV10-3|TRBJ1-5|-|15
CAISDINRENQPQHF
TGTGCCATCAGTGACATAAACAGGGAAAATCAGCCCCAGCATTTT